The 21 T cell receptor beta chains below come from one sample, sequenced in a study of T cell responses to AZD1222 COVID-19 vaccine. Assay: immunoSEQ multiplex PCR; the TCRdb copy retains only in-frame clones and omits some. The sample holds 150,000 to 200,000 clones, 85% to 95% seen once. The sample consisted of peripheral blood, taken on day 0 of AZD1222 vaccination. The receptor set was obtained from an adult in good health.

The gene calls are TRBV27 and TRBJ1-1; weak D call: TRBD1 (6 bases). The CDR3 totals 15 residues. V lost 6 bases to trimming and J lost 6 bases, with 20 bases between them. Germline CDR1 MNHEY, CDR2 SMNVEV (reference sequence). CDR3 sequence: CASRDMGAVVSEAFF. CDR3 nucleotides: TGTGCCAGCAGGGATATGGGGGCGGTAGTTTCTGAAGCTTTCTTT.

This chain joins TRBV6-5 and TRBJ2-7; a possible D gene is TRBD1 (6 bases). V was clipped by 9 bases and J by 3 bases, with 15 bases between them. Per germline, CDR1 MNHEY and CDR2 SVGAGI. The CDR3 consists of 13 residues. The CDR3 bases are TGTGCCAGTGCACAGGGTCATCGCTACGAGCAGTACTTC. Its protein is CASAQGHRYEQYF.

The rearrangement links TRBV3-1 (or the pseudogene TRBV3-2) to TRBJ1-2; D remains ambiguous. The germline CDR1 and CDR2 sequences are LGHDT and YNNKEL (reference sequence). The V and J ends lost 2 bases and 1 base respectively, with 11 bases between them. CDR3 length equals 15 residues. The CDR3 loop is CASSQPRTDNYGYTF. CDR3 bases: TGTGCCAGCAGCCAACCGCGGACGGATAACTATGGCTACACCTTC.

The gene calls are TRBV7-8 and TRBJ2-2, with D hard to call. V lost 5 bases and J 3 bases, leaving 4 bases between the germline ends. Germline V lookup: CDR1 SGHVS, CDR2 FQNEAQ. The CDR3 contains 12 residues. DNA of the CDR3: TGTGCCAGCAGCCGACACACCGGGGAGCTGTTTTTT. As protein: CASSRHTGELFF. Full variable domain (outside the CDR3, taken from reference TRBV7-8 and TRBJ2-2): GAGVSQSPRYKVAKRGQDVALRCDPISGHVSLFWYQQALGQGPEFLTYFQNEAQLDKSGLPSDRFFAERPEGSVSTLKIQRTQQEDSAVYLCASSRHTGELFFGEGSRLTVL.

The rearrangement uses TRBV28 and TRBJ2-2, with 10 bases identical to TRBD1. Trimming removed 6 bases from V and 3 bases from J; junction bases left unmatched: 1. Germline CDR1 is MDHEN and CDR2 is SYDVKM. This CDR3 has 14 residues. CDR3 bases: TGTGCCAGCAGGGACAGGGGGTACACCGGGGAGCTGTTTTTT. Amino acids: CASRDRGYTGELFF.

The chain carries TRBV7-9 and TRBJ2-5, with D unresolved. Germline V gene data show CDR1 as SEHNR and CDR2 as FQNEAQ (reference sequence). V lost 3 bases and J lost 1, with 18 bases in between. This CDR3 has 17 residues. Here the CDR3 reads CASSFRLSAAVQETQYF. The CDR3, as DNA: TGTGCCAGCAGCTTTAGGTTGAGTGCGGCAGTCCAAGAGACCCAGTACTTC.

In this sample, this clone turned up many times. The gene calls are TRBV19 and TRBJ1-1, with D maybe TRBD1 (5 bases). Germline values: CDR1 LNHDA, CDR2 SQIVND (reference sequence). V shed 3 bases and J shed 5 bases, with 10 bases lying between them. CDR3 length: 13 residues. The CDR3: CASSMGLWTEAFF. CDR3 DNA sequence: TGTGCCAGTAGTATGGGGCTCTGGACTGAAGCTTTCTTT.

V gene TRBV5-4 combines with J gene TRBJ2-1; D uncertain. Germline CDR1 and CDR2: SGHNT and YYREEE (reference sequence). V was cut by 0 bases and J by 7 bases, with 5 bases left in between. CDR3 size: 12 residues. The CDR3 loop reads CASSLEGNEQFF. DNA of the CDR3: TGTGCCAGCAGCTTGGAAGGGAATGAGCAGTTCTTC.

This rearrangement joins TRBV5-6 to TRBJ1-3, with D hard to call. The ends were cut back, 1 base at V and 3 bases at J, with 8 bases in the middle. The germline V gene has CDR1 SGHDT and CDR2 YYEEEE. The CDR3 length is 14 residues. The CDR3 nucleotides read TGTGCCAGCAGCTTGCTGGATGATGGAAACACCATATATTTT. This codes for CASSLLDDGNTIYF.

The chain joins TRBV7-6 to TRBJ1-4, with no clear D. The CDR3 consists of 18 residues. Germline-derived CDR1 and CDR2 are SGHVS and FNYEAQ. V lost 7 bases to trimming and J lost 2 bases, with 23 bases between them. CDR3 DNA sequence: TGTGCCAGCACCCCTCGTTGGACGGGGAGGGCGACTAATGAAAAACTGTTTTTT. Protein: CASTPRWTGRATNEKLFF.

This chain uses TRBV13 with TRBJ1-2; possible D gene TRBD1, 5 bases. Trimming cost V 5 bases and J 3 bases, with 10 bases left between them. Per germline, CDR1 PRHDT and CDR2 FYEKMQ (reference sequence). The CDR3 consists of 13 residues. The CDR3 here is CASSLTVDYGYTF. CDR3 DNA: TGTGCCAGCAGCCTGACAGTAGACTATGGCTACACCTTC.

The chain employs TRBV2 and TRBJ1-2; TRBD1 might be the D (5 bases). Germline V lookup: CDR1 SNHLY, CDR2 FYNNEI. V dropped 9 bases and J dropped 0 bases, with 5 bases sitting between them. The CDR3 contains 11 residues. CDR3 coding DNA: TGTGCCAGGACAGCTAACTATGGCTACACCTTC. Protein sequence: CARTANYGYTF.

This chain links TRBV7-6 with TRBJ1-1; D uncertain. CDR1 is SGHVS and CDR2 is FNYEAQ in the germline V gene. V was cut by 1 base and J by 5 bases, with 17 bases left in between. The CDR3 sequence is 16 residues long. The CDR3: CASSLVGNPGGTEAFF. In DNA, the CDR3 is TGTGCCAGCAGCTTAGTGGGTAACCCGGGAGGGACTGAAGCTTTCTTT.

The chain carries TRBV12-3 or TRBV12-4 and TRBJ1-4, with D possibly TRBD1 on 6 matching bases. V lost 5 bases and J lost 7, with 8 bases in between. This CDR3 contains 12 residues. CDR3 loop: CASSTTGEKLFF. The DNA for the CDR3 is TGTGCCAGCAGTACGACAGGTGAAAAACTGTTTTTT.

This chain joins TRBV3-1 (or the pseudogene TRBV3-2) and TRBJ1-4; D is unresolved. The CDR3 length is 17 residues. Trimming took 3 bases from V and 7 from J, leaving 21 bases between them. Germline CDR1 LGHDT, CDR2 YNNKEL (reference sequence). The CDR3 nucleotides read TGTGCCAGCAGCCACCGATTCGGGTTTCAACGAAGTGAAAAACTGTTTTTT. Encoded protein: CASSHRFGFQRSEKLFF.

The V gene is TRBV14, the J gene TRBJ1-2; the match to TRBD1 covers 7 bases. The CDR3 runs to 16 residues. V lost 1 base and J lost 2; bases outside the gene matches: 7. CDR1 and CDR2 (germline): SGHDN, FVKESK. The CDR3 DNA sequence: TGTGCCAGCAGCCAAGTATACCGGGACAGCAACTATGGCTACACCTTC. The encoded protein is CASSQVYRDSNYGYTF.

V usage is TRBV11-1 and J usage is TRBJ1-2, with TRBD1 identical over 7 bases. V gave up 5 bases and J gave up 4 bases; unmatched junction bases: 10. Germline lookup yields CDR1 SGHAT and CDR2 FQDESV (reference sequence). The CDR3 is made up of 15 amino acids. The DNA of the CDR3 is TGTGCCAGCAGCCCATCGACAGGGTCCTTCTATGGCTACACCTTC. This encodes CASSPSTGSFYGYTF.

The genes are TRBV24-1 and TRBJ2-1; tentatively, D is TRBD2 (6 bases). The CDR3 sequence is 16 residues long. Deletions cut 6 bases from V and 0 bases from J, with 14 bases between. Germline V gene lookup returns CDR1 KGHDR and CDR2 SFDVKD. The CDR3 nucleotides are TGTGCCACCAGTCATCCTAGCGCCAGCTCCTACAATGAGCAGTTCTTC. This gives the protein CATSHPSASSYNEQFF.

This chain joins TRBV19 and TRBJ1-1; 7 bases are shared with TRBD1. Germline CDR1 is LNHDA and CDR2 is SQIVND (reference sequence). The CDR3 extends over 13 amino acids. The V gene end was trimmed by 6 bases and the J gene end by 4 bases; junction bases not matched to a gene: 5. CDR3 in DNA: TGTGCCAGTAGCAACAGGGGAGTCACTGAAGCTTTCTTT. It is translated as CASSNRGVTEAFF.

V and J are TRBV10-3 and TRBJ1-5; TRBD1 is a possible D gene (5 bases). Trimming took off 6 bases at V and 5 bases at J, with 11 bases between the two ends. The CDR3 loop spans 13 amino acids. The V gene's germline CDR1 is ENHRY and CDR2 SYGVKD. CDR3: CAIRGGGDQPQHF. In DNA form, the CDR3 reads TGTGCCATCAGAGGAGGAGGGGATCAGCCCCAGCATTTT.

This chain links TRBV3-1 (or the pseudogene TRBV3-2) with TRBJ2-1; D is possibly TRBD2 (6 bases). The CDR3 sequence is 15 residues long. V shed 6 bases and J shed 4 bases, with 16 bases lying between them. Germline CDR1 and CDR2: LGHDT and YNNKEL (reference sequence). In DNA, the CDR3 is TGTGCCAGCAGTCCCCTTGTCGGGGGATACAATGAGCAGTTCTTC. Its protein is CASSPLVGGYNEQFF.